The next 5 T cell receptor beta chains were all read from a single sample in a study of shared clonotypes between healthy human individuals. Naive-designated CD8 cells lacked CD45RO, were positively enriched for CCR7, and omitted terminally differentiated effector memory CD45RA+ cells. The table came from immunoSEQ multiplex PCR; TCRdb's copy has only in-frame clones and leaves some out. The sample lists about 2.1 million clones; about 94% were seen once. Sequenced input: naive CD8+ T cells from PBMCs. The receptors derive from a man younger than 35 in good health. Some clones in this sample may be carry-over from other donors' samples.

The chain carries TRBV7-3 and TRBJ2-1, with TRBD2 identical over 10 bases. CDR3 length: 17 amino acids. J gave up 2 bases and V 5 bases, and 9 bases lay outside the gene matches. Germline CDR1 is SGHTA and CDR2 is FQGTGA. CDR3 in amino acids: CASSPIAGGGTYNEQFF. In nucleotides, the CDR3 is TGTGCCAGCAGCCCCATAGCGGGAGGCGGAACCTACAATGAGCAGTTCTTC.

The chain couples TRBV10-3 to TRBJ2-3; D call uncertain. Trimming left V 6 bases short and J 2 bases short, with 18 bases between. CDR1 ENHRY and CDR2 SYGVKD come from the germline V gene. The CDR3 covers 16 residues. CDR3 DNA: TGTGCCATCAGAGTCTATTCGGCAGGAGCCACAGATACGCAGTATTTT. It yields the protein CAIRVYSAGATDTQYF.

This clone was seen just once. V usage is TRBV7-6 and J usage is TRBJ2-7, with TRBD1 as a possible D gene (5 bases). Between the trimmed V and J ends, which lost 5 bases and 7 bases, there was a span of 21 bases. The CDR3 covers 15 residues. Germline V CDR1 and CDR2: SGHVS, FNYEAQ. DNA for the CDR3: TGTGCCAGCAGCCCTCTCGTGGGCAGGGCAGAGGAGCAGTACTTC. Translated: CASSPLVGRAEEQYF. The entire variable domain, with the rest obtained from reference TRBV7-6 and TRBJ2-7, is as follows: GAGVSQSPRYKVTKRGQDVALRCDPISGHVSLYWYRQALGQGPEFLTYFNYEAQQDKSGLPNDRFSAERPEGSISTLTIQRTEQRDSAMYRCASSPLVGRAEEQYFGPGTRLTVT.

The rearrangement uses TRBV4-1 and TRBJ1-6; 9 bases align to TRBD1. Germline V gene data show CDR1 as MGHRA and CDR2 as YSYEKL. CDR3 length equals 17 residues. With V trimmed by 0 bases and J by 5 bases, 5 bases remained unmatched. The CDR3 DNA sequence: TGCGCCAGCAGCCAAGACGGGACAGGGAAAAATAATTCACCCCTCCACTTT. Translating gives CASSQDGTGKNNSPLHF.

V and J are TRBV29-1 and TRBJ2-5; 10 bases map to TRBD1. The last part of the DNA fits TRBJ2-7 better; the J call may be wrong. This CDR3 has 13 residues. CDR1 and CDR2 from the germline V gene are SQVTM and ANQGSEA. CDR3 sequence reads: CSAMGQGNYEQYF. The DNA of the CDR3 is TGCAGCGCTATGGGACAGGGGAACTACGAGCAGTACTTC.